The present entry profiles one T cell receptor (beta chain) with its context. The antigen is not known. This sample stems from a study of T cell responses to AZD1222 COVID-19 vaccine. Study-level findings and limits: Following two doses of AZD1222, Spike-specific TCR breadth and depth rose. At study baseline, merely a handful of AZD1222 recipients were seropositive.

Generated by immunoSEQ multiplex PCR, the TCRdb table keeps only in-frame clones and is missing some. The table has around 87,000 clones, around 86% seen once. The length of the CDR3 is 16 residues. The chain combines TRBV21-1 with TRBJ1-5; the D segment call TRBD1 is taken from the table without a DNA check. TRBV21-1 is an annotated pseudogene. Sequences were derived from peripheral blood, sampled on day 0 of AZD1222 vaccination. The TCR was taken from an adult in good health. This CDR3 reads CASISNIGGAGQPQHF. CDR3 nucleotides: TGTGCCAGCATCTCTAATATAGGGGGCGCAGGTCAGCCCCAGCATTTT.